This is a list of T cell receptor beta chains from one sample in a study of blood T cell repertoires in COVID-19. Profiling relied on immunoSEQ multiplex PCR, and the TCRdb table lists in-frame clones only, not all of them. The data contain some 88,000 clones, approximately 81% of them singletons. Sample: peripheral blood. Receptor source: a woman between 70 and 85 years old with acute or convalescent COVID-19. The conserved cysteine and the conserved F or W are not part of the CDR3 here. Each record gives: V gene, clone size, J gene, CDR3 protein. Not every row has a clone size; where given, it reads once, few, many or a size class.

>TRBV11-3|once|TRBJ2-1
ASRANGTSYNEQF
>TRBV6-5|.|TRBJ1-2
ASSSAGGGGYT
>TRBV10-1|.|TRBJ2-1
ASSDSSGSSYEQF
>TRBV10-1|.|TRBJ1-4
ASSESGTGFNEKLF
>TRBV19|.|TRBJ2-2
ASTNRLAGGTGELF
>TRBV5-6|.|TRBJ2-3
ASTPGGGAADTQY
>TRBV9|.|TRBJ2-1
ASSVASGTYNEQF
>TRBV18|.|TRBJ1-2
ASSPGTGNYGYT
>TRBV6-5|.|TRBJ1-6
ASRDRNNSPLH
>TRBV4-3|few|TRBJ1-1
ASSQFKGWTEAF
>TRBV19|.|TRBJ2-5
ASSISGGRQETQY
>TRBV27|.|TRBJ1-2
ASSLQGVANYGYT